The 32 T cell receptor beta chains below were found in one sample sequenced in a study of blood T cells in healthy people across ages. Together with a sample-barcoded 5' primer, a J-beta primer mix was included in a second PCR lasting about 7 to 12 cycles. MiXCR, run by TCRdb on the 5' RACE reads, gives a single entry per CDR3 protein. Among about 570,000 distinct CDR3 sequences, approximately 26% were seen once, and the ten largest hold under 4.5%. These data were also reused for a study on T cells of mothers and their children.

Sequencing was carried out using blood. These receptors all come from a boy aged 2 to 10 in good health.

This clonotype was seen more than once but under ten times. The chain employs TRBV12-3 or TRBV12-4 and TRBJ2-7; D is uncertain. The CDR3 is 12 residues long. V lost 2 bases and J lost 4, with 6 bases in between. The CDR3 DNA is TGTGCCAGCAGTTTAAGGCTGTACGAGCAGTACTTC. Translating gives CASSLRLYEQYF.

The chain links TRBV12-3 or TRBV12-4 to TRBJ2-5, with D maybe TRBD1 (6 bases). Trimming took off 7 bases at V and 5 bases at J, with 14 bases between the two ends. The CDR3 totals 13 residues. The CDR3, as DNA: TGTGCCAGCACACCCACAGGGTTGGAGACCCAGTACTTC. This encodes CASTPTGLETQYF.

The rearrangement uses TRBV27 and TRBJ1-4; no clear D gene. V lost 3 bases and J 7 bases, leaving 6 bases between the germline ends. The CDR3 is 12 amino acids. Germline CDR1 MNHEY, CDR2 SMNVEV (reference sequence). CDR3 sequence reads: CASSFIGEKLFF. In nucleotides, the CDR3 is TGTGCCAGCAGTTTTATTGGTGAAAAACTGTTTTTT.

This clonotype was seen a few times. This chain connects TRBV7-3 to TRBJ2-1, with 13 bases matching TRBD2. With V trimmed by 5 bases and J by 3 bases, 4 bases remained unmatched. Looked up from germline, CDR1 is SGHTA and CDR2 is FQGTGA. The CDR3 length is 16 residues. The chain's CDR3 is CASSAGTSGDYNEQFF. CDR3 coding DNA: TGTGCCAGCAGCGCCGGGACTAGCGGGGACTACAATGAGCAGTTCTTC.

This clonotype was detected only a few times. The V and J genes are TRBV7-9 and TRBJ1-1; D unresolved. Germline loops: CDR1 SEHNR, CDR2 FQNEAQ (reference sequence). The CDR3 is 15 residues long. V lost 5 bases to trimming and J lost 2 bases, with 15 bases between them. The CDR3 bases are TGTGCCAGCAGCCCTAGCTACGGTCAAAACACTGAAGCTTTCTTT. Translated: CASSPSYGQNTEAFF.

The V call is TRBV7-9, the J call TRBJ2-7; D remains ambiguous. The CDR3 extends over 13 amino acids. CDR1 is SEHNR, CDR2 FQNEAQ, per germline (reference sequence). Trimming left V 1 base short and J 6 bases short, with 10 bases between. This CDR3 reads CASSLGPFAEQYF. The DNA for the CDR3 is TGTGCCAGCAGCTTAGGCCCGTTCGCCGAGCAGTACTTC.

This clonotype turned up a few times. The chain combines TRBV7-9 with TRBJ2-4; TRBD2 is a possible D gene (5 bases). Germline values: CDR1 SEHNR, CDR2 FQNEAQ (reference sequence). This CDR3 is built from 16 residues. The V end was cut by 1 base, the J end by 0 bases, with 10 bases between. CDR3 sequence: CASSLDGVLAKNIQYF. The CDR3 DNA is TGTGCCAGCAGCTTAGACGGGGTATTAGCCAAAAACATTCAGTACTTC.

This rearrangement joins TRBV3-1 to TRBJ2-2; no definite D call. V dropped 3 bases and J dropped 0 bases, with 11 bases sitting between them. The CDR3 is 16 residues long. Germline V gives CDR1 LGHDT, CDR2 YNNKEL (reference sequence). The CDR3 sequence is CASSHRSPANTGELFF. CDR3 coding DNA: TGTGCCAGCAGCCATAGATCACCCGCGAACACCGGGGAGCTGTTTTTT.

The CDR3 DNA reads as TGTGCCACCAGCAGAGATAGACCCGTCAACACCGGGGAGCTGTTTTTT. This sequence encodes CATSRDRPVNTGELFF. The chain joins TRBV15 to TRBJ2-2, with unresolved D. The CDR3 contains 16 residues. CDR1 LNHNV and CDR2 YYDKDF come from the germline V gene (reference sequence). Trimming left V 0 bases short and J 2 bases short, with 10 bases between.

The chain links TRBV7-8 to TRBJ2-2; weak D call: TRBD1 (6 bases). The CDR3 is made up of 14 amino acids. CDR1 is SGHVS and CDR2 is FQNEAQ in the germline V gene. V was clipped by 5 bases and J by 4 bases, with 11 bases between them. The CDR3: CASSRTDFTGELFF. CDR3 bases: TGTGCCAGCAGCCGGACAGATTTCACCGGGGAGCTGTTTTTT.

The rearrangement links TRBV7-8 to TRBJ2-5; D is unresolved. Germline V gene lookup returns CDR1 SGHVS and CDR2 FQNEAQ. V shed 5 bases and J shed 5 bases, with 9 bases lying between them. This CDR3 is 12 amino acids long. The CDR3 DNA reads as TGTGCCAGCAGCATCTTTCGGGAGACCCAGTACTTC. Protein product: CASSIFRETQYF.

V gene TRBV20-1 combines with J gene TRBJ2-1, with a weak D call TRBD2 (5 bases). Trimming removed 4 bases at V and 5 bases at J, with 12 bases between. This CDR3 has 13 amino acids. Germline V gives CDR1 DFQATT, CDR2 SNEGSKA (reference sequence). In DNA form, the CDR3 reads TGCAGTGCTACCGATCTGGGAGACAATGAGCAGTTCTTC. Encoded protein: CSATDLGDNEQFF.

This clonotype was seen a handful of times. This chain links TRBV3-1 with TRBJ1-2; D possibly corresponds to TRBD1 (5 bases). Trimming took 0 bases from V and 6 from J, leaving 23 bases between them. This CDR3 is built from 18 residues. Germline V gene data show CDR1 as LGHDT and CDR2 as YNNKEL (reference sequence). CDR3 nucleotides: TGTGCCAGCAGCCAAGAGGGGACCATCTTTGGCCCTTACAATGGCTACACCTTC. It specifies CASSQEGTIFGPYNGYTF. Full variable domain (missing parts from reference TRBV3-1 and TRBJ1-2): DTAVSQTPKYLVTQMGNDKSIKCEQNLGHDTMYWYKQDSKKFLKIMFSYNNKELIINETVPNRFSPKSPDKAHLNLHINSLELGDSAVYFCASSQEGTIFGPYNGYTFGSGTRLTVV.

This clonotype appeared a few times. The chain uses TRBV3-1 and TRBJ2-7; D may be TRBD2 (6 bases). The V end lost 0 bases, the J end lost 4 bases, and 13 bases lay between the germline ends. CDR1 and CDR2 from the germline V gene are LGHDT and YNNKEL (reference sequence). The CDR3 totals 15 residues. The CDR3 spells CASSQEGPGEYEQYF. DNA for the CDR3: TGTGCCAGCAGCCAAGAGGGTCCGGGGGAATACGAGCAGTACTTC.

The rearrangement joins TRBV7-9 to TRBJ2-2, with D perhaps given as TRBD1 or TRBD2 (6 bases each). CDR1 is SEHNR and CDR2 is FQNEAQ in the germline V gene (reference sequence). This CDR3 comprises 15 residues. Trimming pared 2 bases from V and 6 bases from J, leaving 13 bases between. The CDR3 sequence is CASSLSQGGAGELFF. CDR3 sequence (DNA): TGTGCCAGCAGCTTATCACAGGGAGGCGCCGGGGAGCTGTTTTTT.

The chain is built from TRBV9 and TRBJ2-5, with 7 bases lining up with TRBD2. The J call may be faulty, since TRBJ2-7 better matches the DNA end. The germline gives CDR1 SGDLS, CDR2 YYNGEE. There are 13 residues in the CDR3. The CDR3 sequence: CASSSGPWDEQYF. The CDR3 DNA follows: TGTGCCAGCAGTAGCGGGCCCTGGGACGAGCAGTACTTC.

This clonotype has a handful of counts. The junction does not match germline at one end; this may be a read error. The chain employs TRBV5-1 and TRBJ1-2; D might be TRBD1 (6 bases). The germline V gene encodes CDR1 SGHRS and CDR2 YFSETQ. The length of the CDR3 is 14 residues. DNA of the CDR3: TGCGCCAGCAGTTTGGGAGGACAGTCCTATGGCTACACCTTC. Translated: CASSLGGQSYGYTF.

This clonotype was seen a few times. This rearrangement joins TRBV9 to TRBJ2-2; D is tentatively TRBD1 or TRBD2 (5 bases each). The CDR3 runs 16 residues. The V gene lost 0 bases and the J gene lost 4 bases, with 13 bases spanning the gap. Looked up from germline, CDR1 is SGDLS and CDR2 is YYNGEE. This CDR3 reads CASSVDMPGSTGELFF. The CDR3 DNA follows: TGTGCCAGCAGCGTAGATATGCCAGGGAGCACCGGGGAGCTGTTTTTT.

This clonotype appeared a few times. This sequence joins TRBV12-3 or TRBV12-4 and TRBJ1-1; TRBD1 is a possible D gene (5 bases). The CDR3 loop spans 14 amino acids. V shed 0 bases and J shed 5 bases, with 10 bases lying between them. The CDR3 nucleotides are TGTGCCAGCAGTTTAGCGGGGGTTGGGACTGAAGCTTTCTTT. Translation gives CASSLAGVGTEAFF.

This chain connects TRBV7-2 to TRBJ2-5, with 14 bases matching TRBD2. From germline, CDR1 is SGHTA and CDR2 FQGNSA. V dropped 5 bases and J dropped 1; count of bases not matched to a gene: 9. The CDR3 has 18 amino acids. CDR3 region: CASSPGTSGRGSQETQYF. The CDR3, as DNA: TGTGCCAGCAGCCCTGGGACTAGCGGGAGAGGGAGCCAAGAGACCCAGTACTTC.

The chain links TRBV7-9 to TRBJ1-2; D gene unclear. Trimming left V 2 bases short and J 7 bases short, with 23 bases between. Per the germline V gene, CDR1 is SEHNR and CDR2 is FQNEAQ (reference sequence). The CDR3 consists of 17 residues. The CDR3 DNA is TGTGCCAGCAGCTTATTGGAGATTCGGGGTGACAAATCTGGCTACACCTTC. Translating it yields CASSLLEIRGDKSGYTF.

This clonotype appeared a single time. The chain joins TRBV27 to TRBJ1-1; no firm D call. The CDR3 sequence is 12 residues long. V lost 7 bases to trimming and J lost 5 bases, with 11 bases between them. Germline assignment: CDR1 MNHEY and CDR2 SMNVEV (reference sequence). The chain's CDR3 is CASTQTRTEAFF. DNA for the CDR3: TGTGCCAGCACCCAGACACGGACTGAAGCTTTCTTT.

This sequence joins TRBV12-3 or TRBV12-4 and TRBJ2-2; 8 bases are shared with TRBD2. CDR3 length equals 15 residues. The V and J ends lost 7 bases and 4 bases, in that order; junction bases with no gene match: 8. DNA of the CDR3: TGTGCCAGCATCCCCGGACGGGAGGGCACCGGGGAGCTGTTTTTT. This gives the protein CASIPGREGTGELFF.

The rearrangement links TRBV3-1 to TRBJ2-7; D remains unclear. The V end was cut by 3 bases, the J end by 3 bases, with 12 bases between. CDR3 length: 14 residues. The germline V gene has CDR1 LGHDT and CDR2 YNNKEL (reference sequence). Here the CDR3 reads CASSHSETLYEQYF. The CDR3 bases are TGTGCCAGCAGCCATTCCGAGACTCTCTACGAGCAGTACTTC.

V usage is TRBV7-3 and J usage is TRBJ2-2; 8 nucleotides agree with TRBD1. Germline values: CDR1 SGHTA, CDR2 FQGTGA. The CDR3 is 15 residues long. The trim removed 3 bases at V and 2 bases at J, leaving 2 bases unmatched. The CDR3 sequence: CASSLTGVNTGELFF. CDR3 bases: TGTGCCAGCAGCTTGACAGGGGTCAACACCGGGGAGCTGTTTTTT.

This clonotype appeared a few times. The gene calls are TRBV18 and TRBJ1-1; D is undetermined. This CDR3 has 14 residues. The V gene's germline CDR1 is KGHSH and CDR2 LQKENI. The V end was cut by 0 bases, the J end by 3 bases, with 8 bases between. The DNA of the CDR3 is TGTGCCAGCTCACCACCGGGAGGCTACACTGAAGCTTTCTTT. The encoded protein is CASSPPGGYTEAFF.

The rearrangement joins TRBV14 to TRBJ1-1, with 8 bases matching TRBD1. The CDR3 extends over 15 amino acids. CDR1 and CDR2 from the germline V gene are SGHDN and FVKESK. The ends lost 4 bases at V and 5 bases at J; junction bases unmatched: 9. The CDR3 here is CASSRIPRGPTEAFF. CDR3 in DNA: TGTGCCAGCAGCCGAATCCCCAGGGGGCCAACTGAAGCTTTCTTT.

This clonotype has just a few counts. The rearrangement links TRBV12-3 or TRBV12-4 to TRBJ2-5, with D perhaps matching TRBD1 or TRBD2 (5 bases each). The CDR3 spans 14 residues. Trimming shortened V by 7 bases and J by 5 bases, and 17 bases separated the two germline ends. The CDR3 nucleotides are TGTGCCAGCACCTCCACATGGGGGACCGAGACCCAGTACTTC. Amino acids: CASTSTWGTETQYF.

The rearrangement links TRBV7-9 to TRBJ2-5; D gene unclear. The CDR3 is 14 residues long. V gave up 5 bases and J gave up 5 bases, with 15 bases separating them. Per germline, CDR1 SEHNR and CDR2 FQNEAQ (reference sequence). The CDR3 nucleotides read TGTGCCAGCAGCGGGGTCCAGTTCCGTGAGACCCAGTACTTC. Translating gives CASSGVQFRETQYF.

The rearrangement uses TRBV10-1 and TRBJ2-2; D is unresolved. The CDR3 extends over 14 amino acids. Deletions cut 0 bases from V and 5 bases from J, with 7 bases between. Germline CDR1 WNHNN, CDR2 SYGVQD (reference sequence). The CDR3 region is CASSESGKTGELFF. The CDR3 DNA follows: TGCGCCAGCAGTGAGTCTGGCAAGACCGGGGAGCTGTTTTTT.

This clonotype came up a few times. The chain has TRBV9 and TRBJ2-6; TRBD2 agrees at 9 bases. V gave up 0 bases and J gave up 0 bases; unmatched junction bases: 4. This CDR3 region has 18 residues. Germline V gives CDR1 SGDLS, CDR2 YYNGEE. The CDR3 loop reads CASSVVATSGSGANVLTF. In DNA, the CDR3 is TGTGCCAGCAGCGTAGTCGCGACTAGCGGCTCTGGGGCCAACGTCCTGACTTTC.

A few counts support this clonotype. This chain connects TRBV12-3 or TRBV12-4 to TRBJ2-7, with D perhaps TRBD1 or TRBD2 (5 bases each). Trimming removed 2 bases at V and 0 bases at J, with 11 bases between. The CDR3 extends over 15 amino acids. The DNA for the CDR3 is TGTGCCAGCAGTTTATATTGGGACGGCTCCTACGAGCAGTACTTC. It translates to CASSLYWDGSYEQYF.